This T cell receptor beta chain is from a study of Ad26.COV2.S vaccination and SARS-CoV-2 variants. Sequencing used immunoSEQ multiplex PCR; TCRdb keeps in-frame clones, though not all of them. Found here are fewer than 400,000 clones, approximately 89% of them singletons; the top ten hold about 1.9%. This clone was counted a single time. Treatment reported: about 20 received Ad26.COV2.S at low or high dose, single or two shots; several received placebo; per-sample allocation not given. Vaccine and placebo recipients were sampled on day 63 after the first injection. The receptor's source is a person aged 18-65 years who received the Ad26.COV2.S COVID-19 vaccine or a placebo. The material sequenced was peripheral blood, taken in a trial of Ad26.COV2.S vaccine versus placebo.

CDR3 sequence reads: CASRRDANGQAFF. As DNA, the CDR3 is TGTGCCAGCAGAAGGGACGCAAACGGCCAAGCTTTCTTT. The chain joins TRBV6-5 to TRBJ1-1; a possible D gene is TRBD1 (5 bases). Germline V gene data show CDR1 as MNHEY and CDR2 as SVGAGI. The V gene lost 6 bases and the J gene lost 9 bases, with 17 bases spanning the gap. The CDR3 extends over 13 amino acids.